The following is a T cell receptor beta chain sequence with its context. This record comes from a study of OX40 agonist ivuxolimab in advanced cancers. The V gene lost 6 bases and the J gene lost 4 bases, with 15 bases spanning the gap. This CDR3 comprises 14 residues. The germline V gene encodes CDR1 PRHDT and CDR2 FYEKMQ (reference sequence). Only in-frame clones appear in the TCRdb table, and some are missing; sequencing was by immunoSEQ multiplex PCR. Of some 97,000 clones listed, around 90% were seen once; the top ten hold 0.54%. The chain combines TRBV13 with TRBJ2-5, with D possibly being TRBD1 or TRBD2 (5 bases each). This TCR was recovered from an adult with an advanced solid tumor such as melanoma, head and neck, liver or kidney cancer. The source was CD4+ or CD8+ T cells sorted from blood, collected in a trial of the OX40 agonist ivuxolimab. The CDR3 DNA reads as TGTGCCAGCAGGCTCCGGGGCCCGGGAGAGACCCAGTACTTC. Translated: CASRLRGPGETQYF.